This T cell receptor (beta chain) is from a study of CD8+ T cells in alopecia areata. The germline CDR1 and CDR2 sequences are MNHEY and SVGAGI. V was shortened by 6 bases and J by 5 bases, with 10 bases between the two germline ends. This CDR3 has 12 residues. RNA was extracted and reverse transcribed into cDNA as the sequencing template. TCRdb keeps only in-frame clones here, not all; method: immunoSEQ multiplex PCR. The data show roughly 150,000 clones, around 54% seen once. The chain recombines TRBV6-5 with TRBJ2-5; no clear D. This TCR was sampled from a human donor in good health. Sequencing used CD4+ T cells sorted from blood. The CDR3 loop reads CASSGPQETQYF. CDR3 nucleotides: TGTGCCAGCAGCGGGCCCCAGGAGACCCAGTACTTC.